This TCR beta chain was sequenced during a study of T cells after yellow fever vaccination. The CDR3 is 13 residues long. The V segment lost 10 bases and the J segment 4 bases; nucleotides outside the gene matches: 3. Germline V gives CDR1 LGHDT, CDR2 YNNKEL (reference sequence). From the 5' RACE reads, TCRdb called clonotypes with MiXCR, one entry per CDR3 protein. The data hold fewer than 400,000 distinct CDR3 sequences, with about 10% observed a single time. The source is a man younger than 35 who received the YFV17D yellow fever vaccine. Source: CD4+ T cells sorted from PBMCs, taken 45 days after the yellow fever booster vaccination. The chain employs TRBV3-1 and TRBJ2-2; the match to TRBD1 covers 10 bases. CDR3: CATWDRGTGELFF. CDR3 sequence (DNA): TGTGCCACCTGGGACAGGGGCACCGGGGAGCTGTTTTTT.